This T cell receptor beta chain was recorded in a study of blood T cell repertoires in COVID-19. At the level of the study: Whether acute or convalescent, the COVID-19 samples came from the United States, Italy and Spain.

Trimming shortened V by 4 bases and J by 1 base, and 10 bases separated the two germline ends. The CDR3 has 13 residues. Germline V CDR1 and CDR2: GTSNPN, SVGIG (reference sequence). Repertoires were generated with immunoSEQ multiplex PCR, while TCRdb's copy carries only in-frame clones and drops some. The data show nearly 350,000 clones, with around 83% seen just once and almost 3% held by the top ten. The rearrangement uses TRBV30 and TRBJ1-1; maybe TRBD1 (6 bases). Sequenced sample: peripheral blood. The sequence was obtained from a man aged 25-45 years with active or convalescent COVID-19. CDR3 nucleotide sequence: TGTGCCTGGACCCAGGACAGGAACACTGAAGCTTTCTTT. Amino acids: CAWTQDRNTEAFF. Full variable domain (missing parts from reference TRBV30 and TRBJ1-1): SQTIHQWPATLVQPVGSPLSLECTVEGTSNPNLYWYRQAAGRGLQLLFYSVGIGQISSEVPQNLSASRPQDRQFILSSKKLLLSDSGFYLCAWTQDRNTEAFFGQGTRLTVV.